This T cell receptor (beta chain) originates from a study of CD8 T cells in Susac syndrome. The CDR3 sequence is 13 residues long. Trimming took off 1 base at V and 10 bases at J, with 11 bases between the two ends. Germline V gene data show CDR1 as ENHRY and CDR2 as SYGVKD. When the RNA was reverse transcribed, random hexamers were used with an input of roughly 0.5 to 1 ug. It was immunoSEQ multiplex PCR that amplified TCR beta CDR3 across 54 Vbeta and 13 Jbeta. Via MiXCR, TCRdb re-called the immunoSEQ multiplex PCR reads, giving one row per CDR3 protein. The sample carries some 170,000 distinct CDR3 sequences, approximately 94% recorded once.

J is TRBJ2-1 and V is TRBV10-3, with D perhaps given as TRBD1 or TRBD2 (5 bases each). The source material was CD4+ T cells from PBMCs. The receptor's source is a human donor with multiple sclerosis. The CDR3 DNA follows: TGTGCCATCAGTGAGTTGGCCAGGGAGGAGCAGTTCTTC. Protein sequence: CAISELAREEQFF.